Listed below are T cell receptor beta chains from one sample, sequenced in a study of shared clonotypes between healthy human individuals. The table came from immunoSEQ multiplex PCR; TCRdb's copy has only in-frame clones and leaves some out. The sample holds approximately 330,000 clones, around 70% seen once. Specimen: memory CD4+ T cells sorted from blood. These receptor sequences come from a man aged 25-45 years in good health. Both conserved end residues are part of each CDR3. Fields, in order: V gene, J gene, CDR3 length, D gene, clone size, CDR3 protein, CDR3 DNA. A D gene is named only where the DNA matches it firmly. Clone size appears in some rows only: once, few, many, or a class for an expanded clone.

>TRBV10-3|TRBJ2-1|14|-|-
CAISESVGGHEQFF
TGTGCCATCAGTGAGAGCGTAGGGGGGCATGAGCAGTTCTTC
>TRBV15|TRBJ2-7|14|-|-
CATSSALGSYEQYF
TGTGCCACCAGCAGTGCCCTTGGCTCCTACGAGCAGTACTTC
>TRBV7-6|TRBJ2-1|16|TRBD2|-
CASSFVGTSGNNEQFF
TGTGCCAGCAGCTTCGTAGGGACTAGCGGGAACAATGAGCAGTTCTTC
>TRBV10-3|TRBJ1-5|15|TRBD1|-
CAISESSGGGQPQHF
TGTGCCATCAGTGAGTCCTCAGGGGGCGGCCAGCCCCAGCATTTT
>TRBV28|TRBJ1-1|14|TRBD1|-
CASSFPTGYTEAFF
TGTGCCAGCAGTTTCCCGACAGGGTACACTGAAGCTTTCTTT
>TRBV5-1|TRBJ2-1|15|TRBD1|once
CASSQRTGVYNEQFF
TGCGCCAGCAGCCAAAGGACAGGGGTCTACAATGAGCAGTTCTTC
>TRBV11-3|TRBJ2-5|16|TRBD2|-
CASSLRLAGGPETQYF
TGTGCCAGCAGCTTACGGCTGGCGGGAGGGCCGGAGACCCAGTACTTC
>TRBV28|TRBJ2-7|14|TRBD1|-
CASSPGTDGYEQYF
TGTGCCAGCAGCCCCGGGACAGACGGCTACGAGCAGTACTTC
>TRBV12-5|TRBJ2-3|17|TRBD2|few
CASSAKRTSGRSDTQYF
TGTGCTAGTTCGGCGAAAAGGACTAGCGGGAGGTCAGATACGCAGTATTTT
>TRBV7-2|TRBJ2-7|14|TRBD2|-
CASSPARAGDEQYF
TGTGCCAGCAGCCCGGCCAGAGCGGGAGACGAGCAGTACTTC
>TRBV7-6|TRBJ1-3|14|-|-
CASSTGGSGNTIYF
TGTGCCAGCAGCACCGGGGGCTCTGGAAACACCATATATTTT
>TRBV28|TRBJ1-4|16|TRBD1|-
CASRPGTDVTNEKLFF
TGTGCCAGCAGGCCCGGGACAGACGTAACTAATGAAAAACTGTTTTTT
>TRBV29-1|TRBJ1-1|13|-|-
CSVWTVMNTEAFF
TGCAGCGTTTGGACAGTGATGAACACTGAAGCTTTCTTT
>TRBV4-2|TRBJ1-4|16|-|once
CASSQTASATNEKLFF
TGTGCCAGCAGCCAAACAGCCAGCGCAACTAATGAAAAACTGTTTTTT
>TRBV30|TRBJ1-1|13|-|-
CTWSQDLNTEAFF
TGTACCTGGAGCCAGGATTTGAACACTGAAGCTTTCTTT
>TRBV7-2|TRBJ2-5|13|-|-
CASSFSGVETQYF
TGTGCCAGCAGCTTTTCGGGAGTTGAGACCCAGTACTTC
>TRBV7-2|TRBJ2-7|13|-|-
CASSLGPGYEQYF
TGTGCCAGCAGCTTAGGTCCAGGGTACGAGCAGTACTTC
>TRBV5-4|TRBJ1-2|13|TRBD1|-
CASRPQGDYGYTF
TGTGCCAGCAGACCACAGGGGGACTATGGCTACACCTTC
>TRBV11-2|TRBJ2-7|18|-|-
CASSAPEVLAALSYEQYF
TGTGCCAGCAGCGCGCCCGAGGTACTAGCCGCATTATCCTACGAGCAGTACTTC
>TRBV5-1|TRBJ1-2|14|-|-
CASTPDGSNYGYTF
TGCGCCAGCACCCCGGACGGATCCAACTATGGCTACACCTTC
>TRBV4-2|TRBJ2-2|17|TRBD2|-
CASSQPQSGRAAGELFF
TGTGCCAGCAGCCAACCCCAAAGCGGGAGGGCCGCCGGGGAGCTGTTTTTT
>TRBV14|TRBJ2-2|17|-|-
CASSQSRGAQDTGELFF
TGTGCCAGCAGCCAATCCCGGGGGGCGCAGGATACCGGGGAGCTGTTTTTT
>TRBV14|TRBJ2-1|14|-|once
CASSQVAGRHEQFF
TGTGCCAGCAGCCAAGTGGCAGGGCGACATGAGCAGTTCTTC
>TRBV5-1|TRBJ2-3|13|-|few
CASTPDGADTQYF
TGCGCCAGCACCCCTGATGGAGCAGATACGCAGTATTTT
>TRBV11-3|TRBJ2-2|16|-|-
CATIKRRLESTGELFF
TGTGCCACAATTAAAAGAAGACTAGAATCCACCGGGGAGCTGTTTTTT
>TRBV4-1|TRBJ2-1|16|-|-
CASSHQTPPPYNEQFF
TGCGCCAGCAGCCACCAGACCCCGCCGCCTTACAATGAGCAGTTCTTC
>TRBV2|TRBJ2-7|15|-|few
CASSVSTGISYEQYF
TGTGCCAGCAGCGTATCTACAGGGATCTCCTACGAGCAGTACTTC
>TRBV27|TRBJ2-1|14|TRBD1|-
CASSPYRDRLEQFF
TGTGCCAGCAGTCCCTACCGGGACAGGCTCGAGCAGTTCTTC
>TRBV28|TRBJ2-5|15|-|few
CASSRTGGGQETQYF
TGTGCCAGCAGTCGGACAGGAGGGGGGCAAGAGACCCAGTACTTC
>TRBV7-9|TRBJ2-7|14|-|-
CASSSRDGTYEQYF
TGTGCCAGCAGCTCCCGGGACGGGACCTACGAGCAGTACTTC
>TRBV5-5|TRBJ1-2|15|-|-
CASSLSGPGVYGYTF
TGTGCCAGCAGCTTGTCGGGACCCGGGGTTTATGGCTACACCTTC
>TRBV6-1|TRBJ2-2|14|-|-
CASVQGTNTGELFF
TGTGCCAGCGTACAGGGCACGAACACCGGGGAGCTGTTTTTT
>TRBV29-1|TRBJ2-6|15|-|few
CSVELTVSGANVLTF
TGCAGCGTTGAATTGACGGTCTCTGGGGCCAACGTCCTGACTTTC
>TRBV10-3|TRBJ1-2|13|-|-
CAISDGAAYGYTF
TGTGCCATCAGTGATGGGGCGGCCTATGGCTACACCTTC
>TRBV5-1|TRBJ2-3|14|-|-
CASSFDWRTDTQYF
TGCGCCAGCAGCTTCGACTGGCGCACAGATACGCAGTATTTT